Listed below are T cell receptor beta chains from one sample, sequenced in a study of cytomegalovirus exposure and HLA in healthy donors. Sequenced by immunoSEQ multiplex PCR; TCRdb stores in-frame clones only, minus some. The table shows 150,000 to 200,000 clones, with about 80% occurring only once. The specimen was PBMCs. These receptors were taken from a man aged 25 to 40 in good health and CMV-seropositive. The CDR3 runs from the conserved cysteine through the conserved F or W. A D gene is named only where the DNA matches it firmly. Some rows mark clone size as missing; the rest say once, few, many or name a class of expanded clone.

cdr3_aa,cdr3_nt,d_call,j_call,clone_size,v_call
CASSRTGGYTEAFF,TGTGCCAGCAGCCGGACAGGAGGGTACACTGAAGCTTTCTTT,TRBD1,TRBJ1-1,few,TRBV11-3
CASSFRTDNYEQYF,TGTGCCAGCAGTTTTAGGACGGACAACTACGAGCAGTACTTC,-,TRBJ2-7,-,TRBV28
CASRAPGTGIEGYTF,TGTGCCAGCAGAGCCCCCGGGACAGGGATAGAAGGCTACACCTTC,TRBD1,TRBJ1-2,-,TRBV11-2
CASSPLKASLRTGDSPLHF,TGTGCCAGCTCACCACTTAAGGCCAGCCTTAGGACCGGGGATTCACCCCTCCACTTT,-,TRBJ1-6,-,TRBV18
CASRPYRENYGYTF,TGTGCCAGCAGGCCTTACAGGGAGAACTATGGCTACACCTTC,-,TRBJ1-2,-,TRBV28
CASSRDRGSGGELFF,TGCGCCAGCAGCAGGGACAGGGGATCGGGCGGGGAGCTGTTTTTT,TRBD1,TRBJ2-2,once,TRBV5-1
CASSPGAGNTEAFF,TGTGCCAGCAGCCCGGGAGCAGGGAACACTGAAGCTTTCTTT,-,TRBJ1-1,-,TRBV6-1
CSSSLARGTGVHEQYF,TGTTCCAGCAGCTTAGCTAGGGGGACAGGGGTCCACGAGCAGTACTTC,TRBD1,TRBJ2-7,-,TRBV7-9
CASSLGGDQNQPQHF,TGTGCCAGCAGCTTAGGGGGCGATCAGAATCAGCCCCAGCATTTT,-,TRBJ1-5,once,TRBV7-6
CASSRQGVTEAFF,TGTGCCAGCTCACGACAGGGTGTTACTGAAGCTTTCTTT,TRBD1,TRBJ1-1,few,TRBV18
CASSEAGGQGGYGYTF,TGTGCCAGCAGTGAAGCGGGGGGACAGGGCGGTTATGGCTACACCTTC,TRBD1,TRBJ1-2,-,TRBV6-1
CASSLDFRGTSGEQFF,TGTGCCAGCAGCTTAGATTTCAGGGGGACTAGCGGTGAGCAGTTCTTC,TRBD2,TRBJ2-1,-,TRBV11-2
CASSLSPGQGNEKLFF,TGTGCCAGCAGCCTGTCACCGGGACAGGGGAATGAAAAACTGTTTTTT,TRBD1,TRBJ1-4,-,TRBV7-2
CASKLAGAPVETQYF,TGTGCCAGCAAACTAGCGGGAGCCCCCGTGGAGACCCAGTACTTC,TRBD2,TRBJ2-5,once,TRBV6-1
CASSIVGEADTQYF,TGTGCCAGTAGTATAGTTGGGGAGGCAGATACGCAGTATTTT,-,TRBJ2-3,few,TRBV19
CACRTSGRPNTGELFF,TGTGCCTGTCGGACTAGCGGGAGGCCCAACACCGGGGAGCTGTTTTTT,TRBD2,TRBJ2-2,-,TRBV30
CASSPGTFQETQYF,TGTGCCAGCAGCCCGGGGACTTTCCAAGAGACCCAGTACTTC,-,TRBJ2-5,-,TRBV7-9
CASSADRVGGYTF,TGTGCCAGCAGCGCCGACAGGGTGGGTGGCTACACCTTC,TRBD1,TRBJ1-2,-,TRBV11-2